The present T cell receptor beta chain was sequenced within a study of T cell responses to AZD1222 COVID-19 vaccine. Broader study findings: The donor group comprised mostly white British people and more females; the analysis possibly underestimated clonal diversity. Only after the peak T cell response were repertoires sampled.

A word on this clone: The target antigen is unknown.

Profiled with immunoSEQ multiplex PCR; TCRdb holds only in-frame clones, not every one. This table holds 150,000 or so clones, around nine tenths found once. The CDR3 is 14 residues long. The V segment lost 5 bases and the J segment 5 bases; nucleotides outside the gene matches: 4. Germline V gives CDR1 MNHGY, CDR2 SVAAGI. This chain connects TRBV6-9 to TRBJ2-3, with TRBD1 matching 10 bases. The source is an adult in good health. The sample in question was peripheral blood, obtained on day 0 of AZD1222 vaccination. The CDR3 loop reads CASSPDRGRDTQYF. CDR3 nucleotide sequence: TGTGCCAGCAGTCCGGACAGGGGGAGAGATACGCAGTATTTT.